Presented here are 16 T cell receptor beta chains from one specimen sequenced in a study of blood T cell repertoires in COVID-19. Method: immunoSEQ multiplex PCR; TCRdb's copy keeps in-frame clones and lacks some. The sample carries tens of thousands of clones, about 87% recorded once. The sequencing input was peripheral blood. All receptors come from a human donor in a cohort sampled during active COVID-19.

The gene calls are TRBV28 and TRBJ1-1; 7 bases agree with TRBD1. This CDR3 has 16 residues. CDR1 and CDR2 (germline): MDHEN, SYDVKM. The V and J ends lost 5 bases and 4 bases, in that order; junction bases with no gene match: 13. The CDR3 DNA is TGTGCCAGCAGTGGGGAGGTGATAACAGGGGCCACTGAAGCTTTCTTT. Amino acids: CASSGEVITGATEAFF.

The chain carries TRBV27 and TRBJ2-1, with 12 bases identical to TRBD2. Per germline, CDR1 MNHEY and CDR2 SMNVEV (reference sequence). The CDR3 runs 16 residues. Trimming at V came to 3 bases and at J to 8 bases, leaving 8 bases not matched to a gene. CDR3 region: CASSFLLAGGQDEQFF. The CDR3 DNA is TGTGCCAGCAGTTTCCTTCTAGCGGGGGGGCAAGATGAGCAGTTCTTC.

V gene TRBV19 combines with J gene TRBJ2-7, with TRBD1 matching over 9 bases. The CDR3 loop spans 14 amino acids. Germline assignment: CDR1 LNHDA and CDR2 SQIVND (reference sequence). The trim removed 7 bases at V and 2 bases at J, leaving 6 bases unmatched. Here the CDR3 DNA reads TGTGCCAGTACCCCCGGGACAGGGCCCTACGAGCAGTACTTC. Its protein product is CASTPGTGPYEQYF. Looking up the rest from reference TRBV19 and TRBJ2-7 gives the full variable domain: DGGITQSPKYLFRKEGQNVTLSCEQNLNHDAMYWYRQDPGQGLRLIYYSQIVNDFQKGDIAEGYSVSREKKESFPLTVTSAQKNPTAFYLCASTPGTGPYEQYFGPGTRLTVT.

V and J are TRBV4-1 and TRBJ2-5; 10 nucleotides match TRBD2. Germline V CDR1 and CDR2: MGHRA, YSYEKL. V lost 5 bases and J lost 2; bases outside the gene matches: 5. This CDR3 region has 15 residues. CDR3 loop: CASSSIAGGQETQYF. The CDR3 nucleotides read TGCGCCAGCAGCAGTATAGCGGGAGGTCAAGAGACCCAGTACTTC.

In regard to this clone: The sample contains more than one DNA sequence encoding this CDR3. This chain connects TRBV6-5 to TRBJ1-2; weak D call: TRBD1 (6 bases). V was pared by 1 base and J by 4 bases, with 16 bases between. The CDR3 covers 16 residues. Germline V lookup: CDR1 MNHEY, CDR2 SVGAGI. In DNA form, the CDR3 reads TGTGCCAGCAGTTACTACCCGGGACAAGGGTTCTATGGCTACACCTTC. It encodes CASSYYPGQGFYGYTF.

J is TRBJ1-1 and V is TRBV12-3 or TRBV12-4; 8 bases match TRBD1. CDR3 length equals 13 residues. The ends lost 0 bases at V and 10 bases at J; junction bases unmatched: 4. The CDR3 DNA reads TGTGCCAGCAGTTTAGCCAGGGGGCAGGTAGCTTTCTTT. Its translation is CASSLARGQVAFF.

CDR3 sequence: CASSQVGARGAYEQYF. CDR3 sequence (DNA): TGTGCCAGCAGCCAAGTTGGGGCCCGAGGTGCCTACGAGCAGTACTTC. The V gene is TRBV14, the J gene TRBJ2-7; the D gene is possibly TRBD1 (5 bases). Germline V gene sequence: CDR1 SGHDN, CDR2 FVKESK. Trimming shortened V by 1 base and J by 2 bases, and 15 bases separated the two germline ends. The CDR3 extends over 16 amino acids.

This chain links TRBV3-1 (or the pseudogene TRBV3-2) with TRBJ2-7; 9 positions agree with TRBD2. The length of the CDR3 is 15 residues. The trim removed 2 bases at V and 6 bases at J, leaving 8 bases unmatched. Germline V gives CDR1 LGHDT, CDR2 YNNKEL (reference sequence). This CDR3 reads CASSQIAGVLFEQYF. The CDR3 coding sequence is TGTGCCAGCAGCCAAATAGCGGGAGTGCTCTTCGAGCAGTACTTC.

V is TRBV2 and J is TRBJ1-4; D is possibly TRBD1 (6 bases). CDR3 length: 14 residues. Germline CDR1 is SNHLY and CDR2 is FYNNEI. With 7 bases removed from V and 4 bases from J, the gap between germline ends came to 13 bases. As DNA, the CDR3 is TGTGCCAGCAAACCGGACAGCTATAATGAAAAACTGTTTTTT. This translates into CASKPDSYNEKLFF.

The rearrangement links TRBV4-2 to TRBJ2-7; 7 bases agree with TRBD1. CDR1 and CDR2 (germline): LGHNA, YNFKEQ. V was pared by 0 bases and J by 1 base, with 6 bases of the junction left unmatched. This CDR3 has 16 amino acids. CDR3 nucleotide sequence: TGTGCCAGCAGCCAAGATCGTCAGGGGGTGTCCTACGAGCAGTACTTC. This codes for CASSQDRQGVSYEQYF.

The chain has TRBV2 and TRBJ2-5; a possible D gene is TRBD2 (6 bases). This CDR3 comprises 13 residues. Germline V gives CDR1 SNHLY, CDR2 FYNNEI. Trimming removed 3 bases at V and 7 bases at J, with 12 bases between. The CDR3 protein is CASSEEGKATQYF. CDR3 coding DNA: TGTGCCAGCAGTGAGGAGGGGAAAGCGACCCAGTACTTC.

V and J are TRBV28 and TRBJ1-6; D ambiguous. Trimming cost V 5 bases and J 6 bases, with 14 bases left between them. CDR1 is MDHEN and CDR2 is SYDVKM in the germline V gene. CDR3 length equals 15 residues. The CDR3 protein is CASSEVTVGNSPLHF. DNA for the CDR3: TGTGCCAGCAGTGAAGTTACAGTGGGTAATTCACCCCTCCACTTT.

The count of this clone is one. The V and J genes are TRBV4-1 and TRBJ1-4, with 10 bases lining up with TRBD1. The CDR3 covers 16 residues. The V segment lost 0 bases and the J segment 8 bases; nucleotides outside the gene matches: 6. Germline V gene lookup returns CDR1 MGHRA and CDR2 YSYEKL. This CDR3 is CASSQDDRGRGEKLFF. The CDR3 DNA reads TGCGCCAGCAGCCAAGATGACAGGGGGCGCGGAGAAAAACTGTTTTTT.

The chain links TRBV4-2 to TRBJ2-3; the match to TRBD2 covers 13 bases. The CDR3 length is 17 residues. J lost 2 bases, V lost 2 bases, and 4 bases had no gene match. Germline V gene data show CDR1 as LGHNA and CDR2 as YNFKEQ. CDR3 sequence: CASSQKGTSGITDTQYF. The CDR3 DNA reads as TGTGCCAGCAGCCAAAAAGGGACTAGCGGGATCACAGATACGCAGTATTTT.

The J gene is TRBJ2-2, the V gene TRBV30; TRBD1 might be the D (5 bases). V gave up 8 bases and J gave up 6 bases, with 13 bases separating them. CDR3 size: 12 residues. Germline V gene lookup returns CDR1 GTSNPN and CDR2 SVGIG (reference sequence). CDR3 DNA sequence: TGTGCCGCCAGACAGTATGCCGGGGAGCTGTTTTTT. Translating it yields CAARQYAGELFF.

The genes are TRBV19 and TRBJ2-1, with D possibly matching TRBD2 (5 bases). CDR3 length: 15 amino acids. Germline V gene lookup returns CDR1 LNHDA and CDR2 SQIVND (reference sequence). The ends were cut back, 5 bases at V and 4 bases at J, with 15 bases in the middle. The CDR3 DNA is TGTGCCAGTAGTCCTAGCCGTAGGATATACAATGAGCAGTTCTTC. Translated, it gives CASSPSRRIYNEQFF.